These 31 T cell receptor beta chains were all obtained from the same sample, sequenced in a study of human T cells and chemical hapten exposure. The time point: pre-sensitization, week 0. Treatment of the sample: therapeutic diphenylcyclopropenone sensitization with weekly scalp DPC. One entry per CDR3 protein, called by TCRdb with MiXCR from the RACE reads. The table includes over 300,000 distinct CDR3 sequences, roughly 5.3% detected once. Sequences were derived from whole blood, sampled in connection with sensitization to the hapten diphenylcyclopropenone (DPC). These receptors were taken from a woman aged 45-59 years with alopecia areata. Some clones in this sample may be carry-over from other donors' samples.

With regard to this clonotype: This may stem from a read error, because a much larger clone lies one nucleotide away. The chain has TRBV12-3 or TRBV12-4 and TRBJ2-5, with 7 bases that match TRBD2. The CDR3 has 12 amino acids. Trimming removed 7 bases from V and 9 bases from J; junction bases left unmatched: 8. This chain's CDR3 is CASTLWGGAQYF. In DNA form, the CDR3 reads TGTGCCAGCACCCTGTGGGGAGGGGCCCAGTACTTC.

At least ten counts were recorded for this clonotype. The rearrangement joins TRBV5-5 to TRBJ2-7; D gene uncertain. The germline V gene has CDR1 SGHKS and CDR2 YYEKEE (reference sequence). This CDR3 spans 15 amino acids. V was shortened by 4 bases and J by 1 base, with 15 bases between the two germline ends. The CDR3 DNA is TGTGCCAGCAGCGGAGACACGCACGCATCCTACGAGCAGTACTTC. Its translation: CASSGDTHASYEQYF.

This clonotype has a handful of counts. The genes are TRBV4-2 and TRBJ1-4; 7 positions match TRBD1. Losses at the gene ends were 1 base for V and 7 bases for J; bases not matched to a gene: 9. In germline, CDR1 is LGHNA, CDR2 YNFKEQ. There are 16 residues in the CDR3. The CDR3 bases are TGTGCCAGCAGCCAAGCCGGACAGGTCGAGGGTGAAAAACTGTTTTTT. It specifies CASSQAGQVEGEKLFF.

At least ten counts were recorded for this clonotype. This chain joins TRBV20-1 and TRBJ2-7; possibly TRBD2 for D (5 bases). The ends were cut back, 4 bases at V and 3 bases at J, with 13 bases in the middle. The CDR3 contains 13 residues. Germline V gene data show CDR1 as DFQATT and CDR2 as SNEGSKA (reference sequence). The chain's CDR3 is CSATSGGYYEQYF. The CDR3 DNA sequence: TGCAGTGCTACCTCGGGCGGGTACTACGAGCAGTACTTC.

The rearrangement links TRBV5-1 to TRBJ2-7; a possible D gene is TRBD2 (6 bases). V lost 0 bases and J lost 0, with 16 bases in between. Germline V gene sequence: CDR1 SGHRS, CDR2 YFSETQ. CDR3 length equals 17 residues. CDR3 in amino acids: CASSLAPGLSSSYEQYF. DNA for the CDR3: TGCGCCAGCAGCTTGGCCCCGGGACTTTCAAGCTCCTACGAGCAGTACTTC.

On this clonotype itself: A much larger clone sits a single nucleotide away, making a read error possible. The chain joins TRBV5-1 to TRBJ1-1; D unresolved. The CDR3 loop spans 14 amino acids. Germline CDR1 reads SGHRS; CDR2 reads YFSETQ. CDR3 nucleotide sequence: TGCGCCAGCAGAACAGACCACATGAACACTGAAGCTCTCTTT. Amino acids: CASRTDHMNTEALF. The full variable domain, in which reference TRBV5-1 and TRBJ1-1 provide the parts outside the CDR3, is KAGVTQTPRYLIKTRGQQVTLSCSPISGHRSVSWYQQTPGQGLQFLFEYFSETQRNKGNFPGRFSGRQFSNSRSEMNVSTLELGDSALYLCASRTDHMNTEALFGQGTRLTVV.

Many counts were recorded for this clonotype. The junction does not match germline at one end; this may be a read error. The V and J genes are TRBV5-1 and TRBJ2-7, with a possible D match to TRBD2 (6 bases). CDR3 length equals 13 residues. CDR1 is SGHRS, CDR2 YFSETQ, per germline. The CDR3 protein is CASSPTSSYEQYF. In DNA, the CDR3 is TGTGCCAGCAGCCCGACTAGCTCCTACGAGCAGTACTTC.

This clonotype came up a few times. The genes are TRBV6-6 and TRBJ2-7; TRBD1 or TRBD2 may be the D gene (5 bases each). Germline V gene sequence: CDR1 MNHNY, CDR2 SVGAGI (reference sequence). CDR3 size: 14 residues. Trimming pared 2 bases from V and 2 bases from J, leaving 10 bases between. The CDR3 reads CASSYGTATYEQYF. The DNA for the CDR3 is TGTGCCAGCAGTTACGGGACGGCCACCTACGAGCAGTACTTC.

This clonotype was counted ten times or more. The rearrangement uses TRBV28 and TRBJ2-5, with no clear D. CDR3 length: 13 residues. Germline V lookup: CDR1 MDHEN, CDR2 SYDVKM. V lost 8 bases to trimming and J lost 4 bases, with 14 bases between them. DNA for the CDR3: TGTGCCAGCCGCGACCCTCACGGAGAGACCCAGTACTTC. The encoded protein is CASRDPHGETQYF.

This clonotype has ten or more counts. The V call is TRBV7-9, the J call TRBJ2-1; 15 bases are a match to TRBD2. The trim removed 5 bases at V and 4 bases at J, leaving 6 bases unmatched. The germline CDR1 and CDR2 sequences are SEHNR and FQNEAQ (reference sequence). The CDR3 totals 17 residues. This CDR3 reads CASSPGTSGRLYNEQFF. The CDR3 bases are TGTGCCAGCAGCCCAGGGACTAGCGGGAGGCTGTACAATGAGCAGTTCTTC.

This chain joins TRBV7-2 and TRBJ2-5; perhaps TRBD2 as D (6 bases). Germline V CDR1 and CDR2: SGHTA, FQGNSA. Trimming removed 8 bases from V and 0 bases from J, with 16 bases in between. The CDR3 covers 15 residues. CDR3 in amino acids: CASGLNRGYQETQYF. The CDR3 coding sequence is TGTGCCAGCGGCCTTAACCGGGGGTACCAAGAGACCCAGTACTTC. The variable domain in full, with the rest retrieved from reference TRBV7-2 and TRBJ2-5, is GAGVSQSPSNKVTEKGKDVELRCDPISGHTALYWYRQSLGQGLEFLIYFQGNSAPDKSGLPSDRFSAERTGGSVSTLTIQRTQQEDSAVYLCASGLNRGYQETQYFGPGTRLLVL.

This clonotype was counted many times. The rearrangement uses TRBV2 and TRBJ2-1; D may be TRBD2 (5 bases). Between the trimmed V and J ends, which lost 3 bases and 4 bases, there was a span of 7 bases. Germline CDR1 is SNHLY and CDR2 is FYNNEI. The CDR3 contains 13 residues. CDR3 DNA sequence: TGTGCCAGCAGTGAGAGGGAGTACAATGAGCAGTTCTTC. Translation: CASSEREYNEQFF.

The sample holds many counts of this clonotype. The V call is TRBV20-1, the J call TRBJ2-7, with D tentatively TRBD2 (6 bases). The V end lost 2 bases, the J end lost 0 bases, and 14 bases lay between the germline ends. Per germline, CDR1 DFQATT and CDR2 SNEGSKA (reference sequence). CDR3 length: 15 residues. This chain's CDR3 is CSARRPGLSSYEQYF. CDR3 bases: TGCAGTGCTAGAAGACCGGGACTGAGCTCCTACGAGCAGTACTTC.

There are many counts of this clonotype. The CDR3 sequence: CASSQTGGVHEQYF. The CDR3 region has the DNA TGTGCCAGCAGCCAGACAGGGGGTGTGCACGAGCAGTACTTC. This chain links TRBV3-1 with TRBJ2-7; 9 bases match TRBD1. CDR3 length equals 14 residues. The germline gives CDR1 LGHDT, CDR2 YNNKEL (reference sequence). Trimming took 3 bases from V and 5 from J; bases not matched to a gene: 5.

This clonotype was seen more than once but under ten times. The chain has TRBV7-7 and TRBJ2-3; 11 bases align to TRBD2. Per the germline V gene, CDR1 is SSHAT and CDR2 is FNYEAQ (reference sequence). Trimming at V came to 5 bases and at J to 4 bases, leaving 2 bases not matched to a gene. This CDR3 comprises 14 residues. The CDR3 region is CASSHSGGADTQYF. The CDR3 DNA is TGTGCCAGCAGCCATAGCGGGGGGGCAGATACGCAGTATTTT.

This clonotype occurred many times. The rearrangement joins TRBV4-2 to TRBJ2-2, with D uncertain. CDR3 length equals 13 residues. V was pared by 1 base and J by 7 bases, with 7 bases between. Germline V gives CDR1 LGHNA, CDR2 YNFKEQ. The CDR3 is CASSQGKGGELFF. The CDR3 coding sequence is TGTGCCAGCAGCCAAGGGAAGGGCGGGGAGCTGTTTTTT.

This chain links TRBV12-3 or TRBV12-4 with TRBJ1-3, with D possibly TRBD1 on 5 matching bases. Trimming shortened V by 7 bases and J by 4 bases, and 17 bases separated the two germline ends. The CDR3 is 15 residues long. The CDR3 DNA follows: TGTGCCAGCATTGGGGGACTTCTCCCGGGAAACACCATATATTTT. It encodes CASIGGLLPGNTIYF.

In DNA, the CDR3 is TGTGCCAGCAGCTCCGGGGAGGCGGGGAACACTGAAGCTTTCTTT. Translating gives CASSSGEAGNTEAFF. The rearrangement uses TRBV6-5 and TRBJ1-1; D is ambiguous. Per the germline V gene, CDR1 is MNHEY and CDR2 is SVGAGI. Trimming cost V 6 bases and J 1 base, with 15 bases left between them. This CDR3 is 15 amino acids long.

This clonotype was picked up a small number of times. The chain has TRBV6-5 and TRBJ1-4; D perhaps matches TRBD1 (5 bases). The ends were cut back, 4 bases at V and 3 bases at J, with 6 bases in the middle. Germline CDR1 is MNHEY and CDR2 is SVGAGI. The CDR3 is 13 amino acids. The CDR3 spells CASSSRANEKLFF. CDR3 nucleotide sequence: TGTGCCAGCAGTTCCAGGGCTAATGAAAAACTGTTTTTT.

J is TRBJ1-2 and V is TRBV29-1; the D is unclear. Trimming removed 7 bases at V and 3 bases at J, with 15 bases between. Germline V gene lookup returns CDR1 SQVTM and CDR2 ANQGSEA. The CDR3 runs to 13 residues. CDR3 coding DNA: TGCAGCGCCGACGGAGAGGGCGACTATGGCTACACCTTC. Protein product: CSADGEGDYGYTF.

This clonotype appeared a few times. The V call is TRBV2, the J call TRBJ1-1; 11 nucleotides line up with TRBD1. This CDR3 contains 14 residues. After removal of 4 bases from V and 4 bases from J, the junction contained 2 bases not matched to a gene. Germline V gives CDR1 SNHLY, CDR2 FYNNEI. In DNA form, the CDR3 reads TGTGCCAGCAGTGGGGACAGGGGGAGCACTGAAGCTTTCTTT. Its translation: CASSGDRGSTEAFF.

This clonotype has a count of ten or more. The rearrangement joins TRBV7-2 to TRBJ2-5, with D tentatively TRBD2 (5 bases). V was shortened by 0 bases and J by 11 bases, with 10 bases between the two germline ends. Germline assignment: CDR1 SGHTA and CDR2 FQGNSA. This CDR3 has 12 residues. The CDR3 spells CASSLAGDKQYF. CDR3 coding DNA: TGTGCCAGCAGCTTAGCGGGAGACAAACAGTACTTC.

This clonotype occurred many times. The CDR3 is CASSQERGRLAGELFF. CDR3 bases: TGTGCCAGCAGCCAAGAGAGGGGGCGATTGGCCGGGGAGCTGTTTTTT. This sequence joins TRBV3-1 and TRBJ2-2, with 7 bases lining up with TRBD1. Germline trimming cut 0 bases from V and 6 bases from J; bases unmatched to any gene: 7. The CDR3 sequence is 16 residues long. The germline CDR1 and CDR2 sequences are LGHDT and YNNKEL (reference sequence).

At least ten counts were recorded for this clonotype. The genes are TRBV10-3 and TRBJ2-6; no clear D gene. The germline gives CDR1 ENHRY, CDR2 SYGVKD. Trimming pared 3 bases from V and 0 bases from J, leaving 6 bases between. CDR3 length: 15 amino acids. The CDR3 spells CAISEGSSGANVLTF. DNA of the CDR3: TGTGCCATCAGTGAAGGTTCCTCTGGGGCCAACGTCCTGACTTTC.

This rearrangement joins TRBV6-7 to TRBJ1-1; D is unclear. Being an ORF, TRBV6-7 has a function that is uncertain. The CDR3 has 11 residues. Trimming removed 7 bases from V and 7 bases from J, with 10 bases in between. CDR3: CASTGPFEAFF. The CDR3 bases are TGTGCCAGCACTGGGCCATTTGAAGCTTTCTTT.

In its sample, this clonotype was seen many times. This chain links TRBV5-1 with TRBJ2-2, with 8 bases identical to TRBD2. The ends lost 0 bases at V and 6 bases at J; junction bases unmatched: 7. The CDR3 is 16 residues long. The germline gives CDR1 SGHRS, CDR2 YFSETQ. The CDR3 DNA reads TGCGCCAGCAGCTTGGCCCCTAGCGGGCCCCCCGGGGAGCTGTTTTTT. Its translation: CASSLAPSGPPGELFF.

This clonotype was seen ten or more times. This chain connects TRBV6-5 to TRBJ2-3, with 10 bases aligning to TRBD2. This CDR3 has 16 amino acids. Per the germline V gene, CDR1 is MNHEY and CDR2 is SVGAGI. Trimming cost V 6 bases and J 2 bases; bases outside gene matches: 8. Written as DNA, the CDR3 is TGTGCCAGCAGGACCCGGAGCGGGAGGGCCACAGATACGCAGTATTTT. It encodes CASRTRSGRATDTQYF.

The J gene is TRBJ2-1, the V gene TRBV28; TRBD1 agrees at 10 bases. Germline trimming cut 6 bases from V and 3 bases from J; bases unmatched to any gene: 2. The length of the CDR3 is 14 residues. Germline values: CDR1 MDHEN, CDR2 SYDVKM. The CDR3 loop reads CASRGTGDYNEQFF. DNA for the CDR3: TGTGCCAGCAGGGGGACAGGGGACTACAATGAGCAGTTCTTC.

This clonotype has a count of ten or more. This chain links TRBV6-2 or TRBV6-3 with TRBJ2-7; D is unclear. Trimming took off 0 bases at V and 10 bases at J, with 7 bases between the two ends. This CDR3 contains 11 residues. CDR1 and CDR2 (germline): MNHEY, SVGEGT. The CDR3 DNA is TGTGCCAGCAGTTACTCCGGCGGACAGTACTTC. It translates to CASSYSGGQYF.

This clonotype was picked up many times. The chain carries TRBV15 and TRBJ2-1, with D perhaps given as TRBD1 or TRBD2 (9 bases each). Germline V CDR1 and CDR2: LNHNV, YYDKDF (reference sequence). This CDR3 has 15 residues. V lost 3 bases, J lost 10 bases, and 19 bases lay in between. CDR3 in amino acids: CATSRDRGLADEQFF. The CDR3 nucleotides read TGTGCCACCAGCAGGGACAGGGGACTAGCAGACGAGCAGTTCTTC.

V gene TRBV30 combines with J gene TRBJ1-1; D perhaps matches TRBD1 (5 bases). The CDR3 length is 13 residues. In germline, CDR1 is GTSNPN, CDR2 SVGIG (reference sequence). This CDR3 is CAGAGGTDTEAFF. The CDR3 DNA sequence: TGTGCTGGAGCGGGGGGTACGGACACTGAAGCTTTCTTT.